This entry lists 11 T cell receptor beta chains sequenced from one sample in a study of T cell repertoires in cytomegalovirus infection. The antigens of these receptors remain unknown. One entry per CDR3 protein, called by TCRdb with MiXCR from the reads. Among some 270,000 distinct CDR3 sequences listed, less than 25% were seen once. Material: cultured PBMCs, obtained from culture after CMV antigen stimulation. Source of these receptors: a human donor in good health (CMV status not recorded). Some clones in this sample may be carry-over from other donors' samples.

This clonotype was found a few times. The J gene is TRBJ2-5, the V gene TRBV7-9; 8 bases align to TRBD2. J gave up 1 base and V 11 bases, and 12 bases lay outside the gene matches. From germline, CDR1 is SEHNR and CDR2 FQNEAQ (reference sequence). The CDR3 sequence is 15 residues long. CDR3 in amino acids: CAASRAGGPQETQYF. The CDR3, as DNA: TGTGCCGCGAGCCGGGCGGGAGGTCCCCAAGAGACCCAGTACTTC.

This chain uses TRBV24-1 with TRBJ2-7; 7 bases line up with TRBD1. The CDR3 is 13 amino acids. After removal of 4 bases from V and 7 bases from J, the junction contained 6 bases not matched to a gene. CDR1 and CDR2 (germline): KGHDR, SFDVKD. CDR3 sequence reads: CATSDPGQVEQYF. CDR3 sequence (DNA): TGTGCCACCAGTGACCCTGGACAGGTTGAGCAGTACTTC.

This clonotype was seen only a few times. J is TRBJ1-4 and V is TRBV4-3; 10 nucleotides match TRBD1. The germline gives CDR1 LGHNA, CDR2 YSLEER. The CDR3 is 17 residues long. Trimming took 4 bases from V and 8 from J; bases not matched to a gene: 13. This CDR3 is CASSRTIRQGAGEKLFF. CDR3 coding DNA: TGCGCCAGCAGCCGGACGATTCGACAGGGGGCAGGGGAAAAACTGTTTTTT.

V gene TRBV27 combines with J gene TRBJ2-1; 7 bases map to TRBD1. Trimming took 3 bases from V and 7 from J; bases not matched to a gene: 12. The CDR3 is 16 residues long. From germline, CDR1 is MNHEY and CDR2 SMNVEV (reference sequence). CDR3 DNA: TGTGCCAGCAGTTTCGCCACAGGGGTGATCCCGAATGAGCAGTTCTTC. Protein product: CASSFATGVIPNEQFF.

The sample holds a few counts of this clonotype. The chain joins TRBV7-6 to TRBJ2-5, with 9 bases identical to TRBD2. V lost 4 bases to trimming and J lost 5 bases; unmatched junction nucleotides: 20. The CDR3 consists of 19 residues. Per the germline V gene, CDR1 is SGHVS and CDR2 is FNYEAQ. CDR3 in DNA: TGTGCCAGCAGCTCCTTTGAGGGTTTGACTAGCGGAAGTGTTGAGACCCAGTACTTC. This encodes CASSSFEGLTSGSVETQYF.

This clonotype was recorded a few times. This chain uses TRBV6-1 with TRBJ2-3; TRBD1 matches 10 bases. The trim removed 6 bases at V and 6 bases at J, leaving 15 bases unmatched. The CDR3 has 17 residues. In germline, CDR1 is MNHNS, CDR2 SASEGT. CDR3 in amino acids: CASSRTRGQGVLDTQYF. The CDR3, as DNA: TGTGCCAGCAGCCGAACCCGCGGACAGGGGGTTTTGGATACGCAGTATTTT.

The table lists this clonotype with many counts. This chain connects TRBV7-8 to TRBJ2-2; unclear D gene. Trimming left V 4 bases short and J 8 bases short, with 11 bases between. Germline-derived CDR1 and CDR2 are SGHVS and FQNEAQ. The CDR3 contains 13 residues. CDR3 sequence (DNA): TGTGCCAGCAGCTCCTACGATGGGGGGGAGCTGTTTTTT. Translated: CASSSYDGGELFF. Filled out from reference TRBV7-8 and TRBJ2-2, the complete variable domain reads GAGVSQSPRYKVAKRGQDVALRCDPISGHVSLFWYQQALGQGPEFLTYFQNEAQLDKSGLPSDRFFAERPEGSVSTLKIQRTQQEDSAVYLCASSSYDGGELFFGEGSRLTVL.

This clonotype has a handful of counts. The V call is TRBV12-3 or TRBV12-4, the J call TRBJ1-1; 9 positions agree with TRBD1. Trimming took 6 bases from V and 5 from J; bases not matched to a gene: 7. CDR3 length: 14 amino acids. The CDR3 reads CASRQGQGKTEAFF. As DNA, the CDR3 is TGTGCCAGCAGGCAAGGACAGGGGAAGACTGAAGCTTTCTTT.

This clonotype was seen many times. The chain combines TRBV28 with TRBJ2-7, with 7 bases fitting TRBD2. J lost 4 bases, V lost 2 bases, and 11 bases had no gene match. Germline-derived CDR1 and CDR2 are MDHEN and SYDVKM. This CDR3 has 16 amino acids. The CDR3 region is CASSLMAGEAEYEQYF. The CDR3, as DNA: TGTGCCAGCAGTTTAATGGCGGGAGAAGCAGAGTACGAGCAGTACTTC.

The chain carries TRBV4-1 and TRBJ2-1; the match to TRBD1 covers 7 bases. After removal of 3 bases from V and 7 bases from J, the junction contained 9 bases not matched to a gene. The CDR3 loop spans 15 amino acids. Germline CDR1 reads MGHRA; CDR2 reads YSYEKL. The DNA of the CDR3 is TGCGCCAGCAGCCAGGACCAGGGGGTGTGGAATGAGCAGTTCTTC. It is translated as CASSQDQGVWNEQFF.

CDR3 region: CASSFSNRQNAEAFF. The CDR3 coding sequence is TGTGCCAGCAGTTTTTCTAATCGGCAGAATGCTGAAGCTTTCTTT. This chain connects TRBV12-3 or TRBV12-4 to TRBJ1-1; D gene unclear. The V gene lost 3 bases and the J gene lost 6 bases, with 17 bases spanning the gap. The CDR3 extends over 15 amino acids.